Listed below are T cell receptor beta chains from one sample, sequenced in a study of control samples from healthy donors and cancer patients. Using immunoSEQ multiplex PCR, the repertoire was profiled, and TCRdb retains in-frame clones only, with some absent. The profile shows about 220,000 clones, 90% to 95% of them singletons. Sequencing was performed on blood. The receptors originated from a man aged 50 or older in good health. The CDR3 runs from the conserved cysteine through the conserved F or W. D genes are given only for firm matches. The size entry is marked missing in some rows and otherwise reads once, few, many or a size class.

v_gene	abundance	j_gene	d_gene	CDR3aa	CDR3nt
TRBV7-9	NA	TRBJ2-1	NA	CASSIYRNNEQFF	TGTGCCAGCAGCATCTACAGGAACAATGAGCAGTTCTTC
TRBV6-5	NA	TRBJ1-2	TRBD1	CASSARDSHYGYTF	TGTGCCAGCAGCGCCCGGGACAGCCACTATGGCTACACCTTC
TRBV7-8	NA	TRBJ1-1	NA	CASSPQGSTVEAFF	TGTGCCAGCAGCCCCCAGGGTTCGACTGTTGAGGCTTTCTTT
TRBV29-1	once	TRBJ2-5	TRBD2	CSVDLLAGGPWETQYF	TGCAGCGTTGATCTGCTAGCGGGGGGGCCATGGGAGACCCAGTACTTC
TRBV5-5	NA	TRBJ2-7	NA	CASSLALYEQYF	TGTGCCAGCAGCTTGGCCCTCTACGAGCAGTACTTC
TRBV24-1	NA	TRBJ1-1	NA	CATSDKKLGYTEAFF	TGTGCCACCAGCGACAAGAAATTAGGGTACACTGAAGCTTTCTTT
TRBV21-1	NA	TRBJ1-6	NA	CASSIGTQISPFYNSPLHF	TGTGCCAGCAGCATAGGGACACAAATTTCCCCCTTTTATAATTCACCCCTCCACTTT
TRBV5-1	NA	TRBJ1-3	NA	CASSPRPGDTIYF	TGCGCCAGCAGCCCGAGACCCGGTGACACCATATATTTT
TRBV4-2	NA	TRBJ1-1	NA	CASSQGMNQNTEAFF	TGTGCCAGCAGCCAAGGAATGAACCAGAACACTGAAGCTTTCTTT
TRBV6-5	NA	TRBJ2-2	TRBD1	CASSYWTGNTGELFF	TGTGCCAGCAGTTACTGGACAGGGAACACCGGGGAGCTGTTTTTT
TRBV9	NA	TRBJ2-3	TRBD2	CASSVVDSGGADTQYF	TGTGCCAGCAGCGTAGTGGATAGCGGGGGGGCGGATACGCAGTATTTT
TRBV15	once	TRBJ1-3	TRBD1	CATSRPKGQVSGNTIYF	TGTGCCACCAGCAGACCTAAGGGACAGGTCTCTGGAAACACCATATATTTT
TRBV18	NA	TRBJ2-7	NA	CASSPDSYEQYF	TGTGCCAGCTCCCCAGACAGCTACGAGCAGTACTTC
TRBV6-5	once	TRBJ1-1	NA	CASSRGGRSTEAFF	TGTGCCAGCAGTCGAGGAGGAAGGAGCACTGAAGCTTTCTTT
TRBV12-3/TRBV12-4	NA	TRBJ2-3	TRBD2	CASRASGRDTQYF	TGTGCCAGCAGGGCTAGCGGCCGAGATACGCAGTATTTT
TRBV30	NA	TRBJ1-1	NA	CAWSYFSLGNTEAFF	TGTGCCTGGAGTTACTTCTCGTTGGGCAACACTGAAGCTTTCTTT
TRBV28	NA	TRBJ2-1	NA	CASSFSARWDEQFF	TGTGCCAGCAGTTTTTCGGCACGGTGGGATGAGCAGTTCTTC
TRBV24-1	once	TRBJ2-2	TRBD1	CATSGTGTGRAGELFF	TGTGCCACCAGTGGCACCGGGACAGGGAGGGCCGGGGAGCTGTTTTTT
TRBV20-1	once	TRBJ1-5	NA	CSARDNQPQHF	TGCAGTGCTAGAGACAATCAGCCCCAGCATTTT
TRBV5-5	NA	TRBJ1-5	NA	CASSWGPLQPQHF	TGTGCCAGCAGCTGGGGCCCTCTTCAGCCCCAGCATTTT
TRBV28	once	TRBJ1-1	TRBD1	CASSTPDRVVTEAFF	TGTGCCAGCAGTACCCCGGACAGGGTGGTCACTGAAGCTTTCTTT
TRBV5-1	once	TRBJ1-4	NA	CASSLRVVTENEKLFF	TGCGCCAGCAGCTTGCGGGTTGTGACGGAAAATGAAAAACTGTTTTTT
TRBV27	NA	TRBJ2-1	TRBD2	CASSLAGGAGGLGEQFF	TGTGCCAGCAGTTTAGCGGGAGGAGCGGGGGGGCTAGGTGAGCAGTTCTTC
TRBV5-1	NA	TRBJ1-6	NA	CASSLDSVGNSPLHF	TGCGCCAGCAGCCTCGACTCGGTAGGGAATTCACCCCTCCACTTT
TRBV11-2	NA	TRBJ2-2	NA	CASSLSVNTGELFF	TGTGCCAGCAGCTTGTCAGTGAACACCGGGGAGCTGTTTTTT
TRBV5-1	NA	TRBJ2-2	NA	CASTVGLADTGELFF	TGCGCCAGCACCGTAGGTCTAGCCGACACCGGGGAGCTGTTTTTT
TRBV7-2	NA	TRBJ2-7	TRBD1	CASSLSGTGAYEQYF	TGTGCCAGCAGCTTATCCGGGACAGGGGCCTACGAGCAGTACTTC
TRBV9	NA	TRBJ1-2	NA	CASSADATASLGLF	TGTGCCAGCAGCGCTGACGCGACCGCCAGTCTAGGGCTCTTC